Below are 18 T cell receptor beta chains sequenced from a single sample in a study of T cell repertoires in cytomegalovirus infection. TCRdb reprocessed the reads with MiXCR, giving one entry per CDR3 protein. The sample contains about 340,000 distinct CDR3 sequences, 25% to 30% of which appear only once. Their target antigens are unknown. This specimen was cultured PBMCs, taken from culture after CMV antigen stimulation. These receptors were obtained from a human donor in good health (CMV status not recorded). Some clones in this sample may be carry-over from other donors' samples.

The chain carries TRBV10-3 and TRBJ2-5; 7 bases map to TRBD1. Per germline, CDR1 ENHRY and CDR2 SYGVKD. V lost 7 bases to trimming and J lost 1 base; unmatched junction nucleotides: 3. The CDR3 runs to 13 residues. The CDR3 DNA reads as TGTGCCATCACTCGGGACAGCCAAGAGACCCAGTACTTC. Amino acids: CAITRDSQETQYF.

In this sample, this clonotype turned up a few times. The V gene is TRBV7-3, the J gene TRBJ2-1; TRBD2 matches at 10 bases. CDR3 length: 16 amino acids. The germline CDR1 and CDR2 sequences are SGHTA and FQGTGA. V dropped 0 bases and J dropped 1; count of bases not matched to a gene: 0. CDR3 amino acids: CASSLTAGGSYNEQFF. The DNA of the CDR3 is TGTGCCAGCAGCTTAACAGCGGGAGGGTCCTACAATGAGCAGTTCTTC.

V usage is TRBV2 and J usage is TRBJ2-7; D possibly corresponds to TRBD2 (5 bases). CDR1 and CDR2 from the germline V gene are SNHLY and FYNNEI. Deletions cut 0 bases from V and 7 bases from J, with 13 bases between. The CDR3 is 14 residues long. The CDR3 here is CASSEAWVAREQYF. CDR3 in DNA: TGTGCCAGCAGTGAAGCGTGGGTAGCGAGGGAGCAGTACTTC.

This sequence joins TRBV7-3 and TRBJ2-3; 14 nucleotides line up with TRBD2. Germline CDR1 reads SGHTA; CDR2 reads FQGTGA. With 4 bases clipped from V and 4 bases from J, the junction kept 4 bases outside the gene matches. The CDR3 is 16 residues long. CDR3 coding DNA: TGTGCCAGCAGCTCGGGACTAGCGGGAGCGGCAGATACGCAGTATTTT. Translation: CASSSGLAGAADTQYF.

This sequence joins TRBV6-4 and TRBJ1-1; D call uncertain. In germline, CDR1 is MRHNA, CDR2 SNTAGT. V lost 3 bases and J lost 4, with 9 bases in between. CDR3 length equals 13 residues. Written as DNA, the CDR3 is TGTGCCAGCAGTGAGCATGGGAGCACTGAAGCTTTCTTT. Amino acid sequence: CASSEHGSTEAFF.

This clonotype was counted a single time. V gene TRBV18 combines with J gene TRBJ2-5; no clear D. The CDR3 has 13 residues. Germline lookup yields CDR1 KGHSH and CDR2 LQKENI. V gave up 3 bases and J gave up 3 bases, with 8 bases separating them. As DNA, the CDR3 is TGTGCCAGCTCACCGCAGGAGAAAGAGACCCAGTACTTC. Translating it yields CASSPQEKETQYF.

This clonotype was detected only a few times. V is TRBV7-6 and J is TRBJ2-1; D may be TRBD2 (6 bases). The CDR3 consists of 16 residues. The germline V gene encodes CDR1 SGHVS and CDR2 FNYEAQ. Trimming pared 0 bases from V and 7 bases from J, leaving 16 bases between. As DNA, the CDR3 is TGTGCCAGCAGCTTAGCGACCAGCGGGTCTTGGAATGAGCAGTTCTTC. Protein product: CASSLATSGSWNEQFF.

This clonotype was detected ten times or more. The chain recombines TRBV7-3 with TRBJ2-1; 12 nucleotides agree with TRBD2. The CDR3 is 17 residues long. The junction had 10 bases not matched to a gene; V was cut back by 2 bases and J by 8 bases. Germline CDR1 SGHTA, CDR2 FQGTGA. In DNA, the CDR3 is TGTGCCAGCAGCTTAGTCCAGACTAGCGGGAGCTTGCATGAGCAGTTCTTC. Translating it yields CASSLVQTSGSLHEQFF.

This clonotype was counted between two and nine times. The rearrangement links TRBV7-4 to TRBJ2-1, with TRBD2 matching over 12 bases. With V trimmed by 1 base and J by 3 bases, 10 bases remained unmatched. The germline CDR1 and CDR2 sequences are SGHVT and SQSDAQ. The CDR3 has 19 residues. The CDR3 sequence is CASSLVLAGGSVLYNEQFF. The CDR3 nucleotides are TGTGCCAGCAGCTTAGTACTAGCGGGAGGTTCGGTCCTCTACAATGAGCAGTTCTTC.

CDR3 amino acids: CASSQDNPRAYEGKLFF. Here the CDR3 DNA reads TGTGCCAGCAGCCAAGATAATCCGAGGGCCTACGAGGGAAAACTGTTTTTT. The chain couples TRBV14 to TRBJ1-4, with D hard to call. The CDR3 totals 17 residues. The V and J ends lost 0 bases and 10 bases respectively, with 21 bases between them. Germline V gene lookup returns CDR1 SGHDN and CDR2 FVKESK.

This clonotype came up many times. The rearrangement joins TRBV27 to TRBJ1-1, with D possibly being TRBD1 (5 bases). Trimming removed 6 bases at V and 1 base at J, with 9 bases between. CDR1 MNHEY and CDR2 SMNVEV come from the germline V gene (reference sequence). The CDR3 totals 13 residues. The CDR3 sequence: CASSFGQNTEAFF. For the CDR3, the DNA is TGTGCCAGCAGCTTTGGACAGAACACTGAAGCTTTCTTT.

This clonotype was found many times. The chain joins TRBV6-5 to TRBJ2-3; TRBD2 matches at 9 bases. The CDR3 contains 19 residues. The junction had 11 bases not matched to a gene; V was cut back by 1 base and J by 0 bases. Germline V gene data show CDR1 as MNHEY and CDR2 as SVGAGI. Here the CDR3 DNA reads TGTGCCAGCAGTTACTTAGCGGGGGAACCTTTTACTAGCACAGATACGCAGTATTTT. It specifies CASSYLAGEPFTSTDTQYF.

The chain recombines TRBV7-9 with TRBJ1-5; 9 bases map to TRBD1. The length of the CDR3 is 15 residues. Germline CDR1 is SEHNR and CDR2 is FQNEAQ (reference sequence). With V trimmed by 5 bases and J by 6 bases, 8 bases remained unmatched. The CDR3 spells CASSTDRGLSQPQHF. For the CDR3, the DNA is TGTGCCAGCAGCACGGACAGGGGACTTTCTCAGCCCCAGCATTTT.

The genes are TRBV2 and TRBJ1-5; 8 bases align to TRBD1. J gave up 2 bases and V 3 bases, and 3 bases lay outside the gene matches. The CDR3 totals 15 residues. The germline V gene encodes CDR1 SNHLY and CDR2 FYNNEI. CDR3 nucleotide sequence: TGTGCCAGCAGTGACAGGGGGCTGGGCAATCAGCCCCAGCATTTT. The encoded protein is CASSDRGLGNQPQHF.

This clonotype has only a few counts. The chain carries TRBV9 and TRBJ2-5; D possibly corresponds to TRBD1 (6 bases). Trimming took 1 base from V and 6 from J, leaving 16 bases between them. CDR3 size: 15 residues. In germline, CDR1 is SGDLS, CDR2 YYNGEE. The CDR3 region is CASSVTGKVGKTQYF. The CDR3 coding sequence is TGTGCCAGCAGCGTAACAGGGAAGGTGGGAAAGACCCAGTACTTC.

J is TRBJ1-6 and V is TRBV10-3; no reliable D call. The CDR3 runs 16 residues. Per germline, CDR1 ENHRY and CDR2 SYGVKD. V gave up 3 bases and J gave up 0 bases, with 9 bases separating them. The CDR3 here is CAISDMGSSYNSPLHF. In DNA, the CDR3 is TGTGCCATCAGTGATATGGGGAGCTCCTATAATTCACCCCTCCACTTT.

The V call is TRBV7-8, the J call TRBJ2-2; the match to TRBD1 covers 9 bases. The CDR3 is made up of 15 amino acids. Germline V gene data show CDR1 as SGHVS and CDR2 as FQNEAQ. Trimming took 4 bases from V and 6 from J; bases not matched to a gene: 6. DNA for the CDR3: TGTGCCAGCAGCTCCCGCCGGGACAGGGCCGGGGAGCTGTTTTTT. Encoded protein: CASSSRRDRAGELFF.

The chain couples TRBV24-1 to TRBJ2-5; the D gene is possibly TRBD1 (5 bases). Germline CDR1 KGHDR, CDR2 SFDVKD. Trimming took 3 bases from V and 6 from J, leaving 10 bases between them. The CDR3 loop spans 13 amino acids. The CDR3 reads CATSDTRQQTQYF. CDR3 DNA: TGTGCCACCAGTGATACCCGACAGCAGACCCAGTACTTC.